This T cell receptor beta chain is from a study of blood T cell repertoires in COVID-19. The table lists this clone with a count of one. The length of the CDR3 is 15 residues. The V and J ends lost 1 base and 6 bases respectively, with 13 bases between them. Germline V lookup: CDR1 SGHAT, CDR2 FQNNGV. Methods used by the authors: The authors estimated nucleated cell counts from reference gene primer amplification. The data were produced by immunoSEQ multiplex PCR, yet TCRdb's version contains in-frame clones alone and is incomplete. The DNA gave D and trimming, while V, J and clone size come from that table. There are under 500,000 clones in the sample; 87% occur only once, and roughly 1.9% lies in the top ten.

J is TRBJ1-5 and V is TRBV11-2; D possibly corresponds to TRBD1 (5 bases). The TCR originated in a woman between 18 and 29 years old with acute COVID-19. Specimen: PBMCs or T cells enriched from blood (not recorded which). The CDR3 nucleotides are TGTGCCAGCAGCTTAGGCCCAGGGAGGAGTCAGCCCCAGCATTTT. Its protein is CASSLGPGRSQPQHF. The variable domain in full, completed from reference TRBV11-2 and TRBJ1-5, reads EAGVAQSPRYKIIEKRQSVAFWCNPISGHATLYWYQQILGQGPKLLIQFQNNGVVDDSQLPKDRFSAERLKGVDSTLKIQPAKLEDSAVYLCASSLGPGRSQPQHFGDGTRLSIL.